One and the same sample provided the 7 T cell receptor beta chains below, sequenced in a study of blood T cell repertoires in COVID-19. Measured with immunoSEQ multiplex PCR; TCRdb has only the in-frame clones, and not every one. The table lists approximately 210,000 clones, 82% of them singletons. Sequenced input: peripheral blood. Every receptor here comes from a woman aged 40-49 years with acute or convalescent COVID-19.

The chain carries TRBV4-1 and TRBJ2-1; 10 bases are shared with TRBD2. V lost 7 bases to trimming and J lost 5 bases; unmatched junction nucleotides: 11. There are 16 residues in the CDR3. Germline V gene lookup returns CDR1 MGHRA and CDR2 YSYEKL. The CDR3 protein is CASTLSLAGGDNEQFF. The CDR3 DNA reads as TGCGCCAGCACCCTCAGCTTAGCGGGAGGCGACAATGAGCAGTTCTTC.

The chain has TRBV5-6 and TRBJ2-7; 9 bases align to TRBD1. This CDR3 has 17 residues. Germline V gene data show CDR1 as SGHDT and CDR2 as YYEEEE. The junction had 7 bases not matched to a gene; V was cut back by 0 bases and J by 0 bases. The CDR3 sequence is CASSLERDRVISYEQYF. CDR3 bases: TGTGCCAGCAGCTTGGAGAGGGACAGGGTCATCTCCTACGAGCAGTACTTC.

This clone has just one count. The chain joins TRBV3-1 (or the pseudogene TRBV3-2) to TRBJ2-2; D is unresolved. Trimming left V 4 bases short and J 1 base short, with 7 bases between. This CDR3 has 14 amino acids. Germline lookup yields CDR1 LGHDT and CDR2 YNNKEL (reference sequence). The CDR3 DNA follows: TGTGCCAGCAGCCCGTCGGGGAACACCGGGGAGCTGTTTTTT. Its protein product is CASSPSGNTGELFF.

The chain carries TRBV19 and TRBJ1-5; the match to TRBD1 covers 8 bases. Germline-derived CDR1 and CDR2 are LNHDA and SQIVND (reference sequence). CDR3 length equals 12 residues. V shed 10 bases and J 5 bases; nucleotides not matched to a gene: 4. For the CDR3, the DNA is TGTGCCACTCAGGGGGCAGATCAGCCCCAGCATTTT. Translating gives CATQGADQPQHF.

V usage is TRBV9 and J usage is TRBJ1-6; tentative D call: TRBD1 (6 bases). Germline assignment: CDR1 SGDLS and CDR2 YYNGEE. The CDR3 sequence is 16 residues long. V was cut by 4 bases and J by 1 base, with 12 bases left in between. The CDR3 nucleotides are TGTGCCAGCAGCCCAGGGGATGGGTCCTATAATTCACCCCTCCACTTT. Protein sequence: CASSPGDGSYNSPLHF.

This sequence joins TRBV30 and TRBJ2-1; 14 bases agree with TRBD2. This CDR3 comprises 14 residues. The germline V gene has CDR1 GTSNPN and CDR2 SVGIG (reference sequence). V trimming: 5 bases; J trimming: 5 bases; junction bases outside the gene matches: 2. Here the CDR3 reads CAWGLAGGNNEQFF. The CDR3 bases are TGTGCCTGGGGACTAGCGGGGGGAAACAATGAGCAGTTCTTC.

This clone was counted once. V is TRBV24-1 and J is TRBJ1-4; 7 bases line up with TRBD1. Germline V CDR1 and CDR2: KGHDR, SFDVKD. The CDR3 has 14 amino acids. V was pared by 6 bases and J by 8 bases, with 8 bases of the junction left unmatched. The CDR3 loop is CATSPGQVGEKLFF. CDR3 DNA sequence: TGTGCCACCAGTCCCGGACAGGTCGGAGAAAAACTGTTTTTT.